What follows describes a single T cell receptor beta chain. This sample was included in a study of T-cell reconstitution after alpha-beta-depleted transplantation in children. Unique molecular identifiers were incorporated when the TCRbeta library was constructed. TCRdb recomputed calls from the PCR reads with MiXCR, one row per CDR3 protein. This sample has 420,000 or so distinct CDR3 sequences, with approximately 11% found just once. J gave up 6 bases and V 8 bases, and 1 base lay outside the gene matches. The CDR3 has 11 residues. The sample consisted of PBMCs from the stem cell graft donor, taken from the stem cell graft. The genes are TRBV12-3 or TRBV12-4 and TRBJ2-7; TRBD2 matches at 10 bases. The TCR sequence derives from a human donor who donated a stem cell graft to a child with acute myeloid leukemia. In nucleotides, the CDR3 is TGTGCCAGCGGACTAGCGGCCGAGCAGTACTTC. Amino acid sequence: CASGLAAEQYF.